Below, one TCR beta chain is given with its context. Its antigen is currently unknown. This same CDR3 is encoded by further DNA sequences in the sample. Sequenced by immunoSEQ multiplex PCR; TCRdb stores in-frame clones only, minus some. The sample carries about 580,000 clones, 95% to 98% recorded once. Cells designated naive CD8 were CD45RO-negative and were positively selected for CCR7, with terminally differentiated effector memory CD45RA+ cells excluded. These data come from a study of shared clonotypes between healthy human individuals. Looked up from germline, CDR1 is MNHEY and CDR2 is SMNVEV (reference sequence). CDR3 length: 12 residues. Trimming cost V 5 bases and J 3 bases, with 4 bases left between them. Broader study findings: Clonotype sharing across several donors was observed for around 5% of naive CD4 clonotypes. Apart from blood, nothing was sampled; tissue repertoires likely differ. Rarefaction gave evidence that sorted-subset sequencing remained incomplete despite large depth.

The TCR was taken from a man younger than 40 in good health. The sequenced material came from naive CD8+ T cells sorted from blood. The chain joins TRBV27 to TRBJ2-2; D is ambiguous. The CDR3 region has the DNA TGTGCCAGCAGTCCCTACACCGGGGAGCTGTTTTTT. Amino acids: CASSPYTGELFF.